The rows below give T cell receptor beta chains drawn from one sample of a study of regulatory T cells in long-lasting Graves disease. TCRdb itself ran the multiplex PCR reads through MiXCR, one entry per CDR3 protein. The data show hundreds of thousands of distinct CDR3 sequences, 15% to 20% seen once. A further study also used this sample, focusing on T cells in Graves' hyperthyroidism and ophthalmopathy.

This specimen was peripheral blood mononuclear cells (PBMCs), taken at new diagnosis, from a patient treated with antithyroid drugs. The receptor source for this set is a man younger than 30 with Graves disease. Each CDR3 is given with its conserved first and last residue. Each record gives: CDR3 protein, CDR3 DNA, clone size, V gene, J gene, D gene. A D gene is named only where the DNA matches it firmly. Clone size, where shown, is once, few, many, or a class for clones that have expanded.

CASSVGAGGRYEQYF	TGTGCCAGCAGCGTAGGAGCGGGAGGGAGATACGAGCAGTACTTC	.	TRBV9	TRBJ2-7	TRBD2
CASSAGVSSGKQETQYF	TGTGCCAGCAGCGCAGGGGTATCGAGCGGAAAGCAAGAGACCCAGTACTTC	.	TRBV9	TRBJ2-5	.
CASRTLRTSGTRTDTQYF	TGTGCCAGCAGAACACTTAGGACTAGCGGGACTCGCACAGATACGCAGTATTTT	many	TRBV6-2/TRBV6-3	TRBJ2-3	TRBD2
CASSKGGNTEAFF	TGTGCCAGCAGTAAGGGGGGGAACACTGAAGCTTTCTTT	.	TRBV7-3	TRBJ1-1	.
CASSASGTSRGGTQYF	TGTGCCAGCAGTGCTTCCGGGACTAGTAGAGGGGGTACGCAGTATTTT	many	TRBV27	TRBJ2-3	TRBD2
CASSLGIGQYEQYF	TGTGCCAGCAGCTTAGGGATTGGACAATACGAGCAGTACTTC	many	TRBV7-9	TRBJ2-7	.
CASSPRDKQPGELFF	TGTGCCAGCAGCCCACGAGACAAGCAACCCGGGGAGCTGTTTTTT	.	TRBV11-3	TRBJ2-2	.
CSARLPGQAVWATYNEQFF	TGCAGTGCTAGACTGCCGGGACAGGCGGTCTGGGCCACCTACAATGAGCAGTTCTTC	many	TRBV20-1	TRBJ2-1	TRBD1
CASSPPGASGIEQFF	TGTGCCAGCAGCCCCCCCGGAGCTAGCGGGATTGAGCAGTTCTTC	.	TRBV4-2	TRBJ2-1	TRBD2
CASSLDLGARGFNQPQHF	TGTGCCAGCAGCTTAGATCTGGGGGCGCGAGGGTTTAATCAGCCCCAGCATTTT	.	TRBV7-9	TRBJ1-5	.
CAISERGRENQPQHF	TGTGCCATCAGTGAGAGGGGCAGGGAGAATCAGCCCCAGCATTTT	few	TRBV10-3	TRBJ1-5	.
CASSLTNRDRGQETQYF	TGTGCCAGCAGCTTGACAAACCGGGACAGGGGGCAAGAGACCCAGTACTTC	.	TRBV7-9	TRBJ2-5	TRBD1
CAWSLAGGIYEQYF	TGTGCCTGGAGCTTAGCGGGAGGGATCTACGAGCAGTACTTC	many	TRBV30	TRBJ2-7	TRBD2
CVGGAGDFGNTIYF	TGTGTCGGAGGGGCAGGGGATTTTGGAAACACCATATATTTT	few	TRBV2	TRBJ1-3	.
CASSRIGRAQETQYF	TGTGCCAGCAGCCGCATTGGGCGGGCTCAAGAGACCCAGTACTTC	many	TRBV12-3/TRBV12-4	TRBJ2-5	.
CASSDVTGGGEKLFF	TGCGCCAGCAGCGACGTGACAGGGGGGGGTGAAAAACTGTTTTTT	few	TRBV5-1	TRBJ1-4	TRBD1
CASSYSSGPSYEQYF	TGTGCCAGCAGTTACTCTAGCGGACCCTCCTACGAGCAGTACTTC	many	TRBV6-5	TRBJ2-7	.
CSANTGTSWDEQYF	TGCAGTGCAAACACCGGGACTAGTTGGGACGAGCAGTACTTC	.	TRBV20-1	TRBJ2-7	TRBD2
CASSIGDSYNEQFF	TGTGCCAGTAGTATAGGAGATTCCTACAATGAGCAGTTCTTC	.	TRBV19	TRBJ2-1	.
CASSEPGQGAHGYTF	TGTGCCAGCAGTGAACCCGGACAGGGGGCGCATGGCTACACCTTC	many	TRBV6-1	TRBJ1-2	TRBD1
CASSSSGDTYEQYF	TGTGCCAGCAGTTCTAGCGGAGATACCTACGAGCAGTACTTC	many	TRBV7-2	TRBJ2-7	TRBD2
CASSPGRAGGPAPYEQYF	TGTGCCAGCAGTCCCGGCAGAGCGGGAGGGCCAGCCCCCTACGAGCAGTACTTC	many	TRBV12-3/TRBV12-4	TRBJ2-7	TRBD2
CASSLGPSGSVSYNEQFF	TGCGCCAGCAGCTTGGGCCCTAGCGGGAGTGTCTCCTACAATGAGCAGTTCTTC	many	TRBV5-1	TRBJ2-1	TRBD2
CASTRAGGPPEQYF	TGTGCCAGCACCCGAGCGGGAGGACCCCCCGAGCAGTACTTC	few	TRBV28	TRBJ2-7	TRBD2
CASSLSPQSLTITDTQYF	TGTGCCAGCAGTTTAAGCCCCCAAAGCTTGACGATCACAGATACGCAGTATTTT	many	TRBV28	TRBJ2-3	.
CASSLARGGLAGKETQYF	TGTGCCAGCAGCTTAGCGCGTGGAGGACTAGCGGGCAAAGAGACCCAGTACTTC	many	TRBV7-8	TRBJ2-5	TRBD2
CASSLRGTGGYEQYF	TGTGCCAGCAGCTTAAGGGGGACAGGGGGCTACGAGCAGTACTTC	many	TRBV7-3	TRBJ2-7	TRBD1
CASSLPTSGRSNTGELFF	TGCGCCAGCAGCCTTCCGACTAGCGGGAGATCGAACACCGGGGAGCTGTTTTTT	.	TRBV5-1	TRBJ2-2	TRBD2
CSARSPSGGPTDTQYF	TGCAGTGCTAGATCTCCATCCGGAGGGCCGACAGATACGCAGTATTTT	few	TRBV20-1	TRBJ2-3	.
CASSVAGGGNEQFF	TGTGCCAGCAGCGTCGCGGGAGGGGGCAATGAGCAGTTCTTC	many	TRBV9	TRBJ2-1	TRBD2
CASGLGTGVRYEQYF	TGTGCTAGTGGTTTGGGGACAGGGGTTCGGTACGAGCAGTACTTC	.	TRBV12-5	TRBJ2-7	TRBD1
CSAPDRREEAFF	TGCAGTGCCCCGGACAGGAGAGAAGAAGCTTTCTTT	many	TRBV20-1	TRBJ1-1	TRBD1
CASSNEQFF	TGTGCCAGCAGCAATGAGCAGTTCTTC	few	TRBV7-9	TRBJ2-1	.
CASTITGNTEAFF	TGTGCCAGCACTATTACAGGGAACACTGAAGCTTTCTTT	few	TRBV12-3/TRBV12-4	TRBJ1-1	.
CASSLPSYTGELFF	TGTGCCAGCAGCTTGCCTAGCTACACCGGGGAGCTGTTTTTT	many	TRBV7-2	TRBJ2-2	.
CASSLAPNNEQFF	TGTGCCAGCAGCCTAGCGCCAAACAATGAGCAGTTCTTC	many	TRBV3-1	TRBJ2-1	.
CASQRTGPITDTQYF	TGTGCCAGTCAAAGGACAGGTCCAATCACAGATACGCAGTATTTT	.	TRBV19	TRBJ2-3	TRBD1
CASSYELARRGEQFF	TGTGCCAGCAGTTACGAACTAGCGCGGAGGGGGGAGCAGTTCTTC	many	TRBV6-2/TRBV6-3	TRBJ2-1	.
CASSQSSVQETQYF	TGTGCCAGCAGCCAATCATCTGTCCAAGAGACCCAGTACTTC	few	TRBV16	TRBJ2-5	.
CASSPPVATSTDTQYF	TGTGCCAGCTCACCACCGGTAGCGACTAGCACAGATACGCAGTATTTT	few	TRBV18	TRBJ2-3	.
CASSLAGHSNQPQHF	TGTGCCAGCAGCTTGGCCGGGCATAGCAATCAGCCCCAGCATTTT	few	TRBV5-5	TRBJ1-5	.
CASKNGLGAETQYF	TGTGCCAGCAAGAACGGGCTTGGGGCGGAGACCCAGTACTTC	many	TRBV2	TRBJ2-5	.
CASSAGGAVNEQFF	TGTGCCAGTAGTGCTGGGGGGGCTGTCAATGAGCAGTTCTTC	.	TRBV19	TRBJ2-1	.
CASSEWSIAKNIQYF	TGTGCCAGCAGTGAGTGGTCCATAGCCAAAAACATTCAGTACTTC	many	TRBV6-1	TRBJ2-4	.
CASSLASTSYNSEQFF	TGTGCCAGCAGCTTAGCGTCAACTAGTTATAACAGTGAGCAGTTCTTC	many	TRBV7-8	TRBJ2-1	.
CASRPPGQASSYNSPLHF	TGTGCCAGCAGACCTCCGGGACAGGCGAGCTCCTATAATTCACCCCTCCACTTT	few	TRBV2	TRBJ1-6	TRBD1